Listed below are T cell receptor beta chains from one sample, sequenced in a study of identical twins. TCRdb analysed the 5' RACE reads with MiXCR anew, one entry per CDR3 protein. The repertoire includes around 1.7 million distinct CDR3 sequences, around 33% of them detected once, and about 0.3% sits in the top ten. The sequenced material came from cord blood. These receptors originate from a newborn girl in good health. The CDR3 runs from the conserved cysteine through the conserved F or W. D genes are given only for firm matches. Only part of the rows carry a size: once, few, many, or a class if the clone is expanded.

V: TRBV7-2; D: NA; J: TRBJ1-2; size: few; length: 15; CDR3: CASSLLRTPDYGYTF; DNA: TGTGCCAGCAGCTTATTGCGGACCCCCGACTATGGCTACACCTTC
V: TRBV29-1; D: TRBD2; J: TRBJ2-7; size: NA; length: 13; CDR3: CSVEFGGSREQYF; DNA: TGCAGCGTTGAATTCGGCGGGAGCCGCGAGCAGTACTTC
V: TRBV3-1; D: TRBD1; J: TRBJ1-2; size: NA; length: 13; CDR3: CASRPTGGHGYTF; DNA: TGTGCCAGCAGGCCGACAGGGGGCCATGGCTACACCTTC
V: TRBV5-1; D: TRBD1; J: TRBJ2-3; size: NA; length: 15; CDR3: CASSEGATSTDTQYF; DNA: TGCGCCAGCAGTGAGGGGGCTACTAGCACAGATACGCAGTATTTT
V: TRBV2; D: TRBD1; J: TRBJ1-2; size: NA; length: 16; CDR3: CATTRDRGLTAYGYTF; DNA: TGTGCCACCACTCGGGACAGGGGGTTAACTGCCTATGGCTACACCTTC
V: TRBV29-1; D: TRBD2; J: TRBJ2-1; size: many; length: 15; CDR3: CSDILAGGSYNEQFF; DNA: TGCAGCGATATACTAGCGGGGGGGTCCTACAATGAGCAGTTCTTC
V: TRBV3-1; D: NA; J: TRBJ2-7; size: few; length: 14; CDR3: CASSQDLEAREQYF; DNA: TGTGCCAGCAGCCAGGATCTGGAGGCTAGGGAGCAGTACTTC
V: TRBV28; D: TRBD2; J: TRBJ2-7; size: few; length: 14; CDR3: CASSPASGIWEQYF; DNA: TGTGCCAGCAGCCCGGCTAGCGGGATCTGGGAGCAGTACTTC
V: TRBV24-1; D: NA; J: TRBJ1-1; size: NA; length: 12; CDR3: CATGHMNTEAFF; DNA: TGTGCCACCGGACACATGAACACTGAAGCTTTCTTT
V: TRBV19; D: NA; J: TRBJ2-7; size: NA; length: 15; CDR3: CASSIWLDPAYEQYF; DNA: TGTGCCAGTAGTATATGGCTAGACCCGGCCTACGAGCAGTACTTC
V: TRBV18; D: TRBD1; J: TRBJ1-2; size: once; length: 15; CDR3: CASSHRGASDYGYTF; DNA: TGTGCCAGCTCACACAGGGGAGCGAGTGACTATGGCTACACCTTC
V: TRBV3-1; D: NA; J: TRBJ2-3; size: NA; length: 14; CDR3: CASSQAANPYTQYF; DNA: TGTGCCAGCAGCCAAGCGGCCAACCCCTATACGCAGTATTTT
V: TRBV9; D: NA; J: TRBJ1-2; size: few; length: 15; CDR3: CASSVAGARNYGYTF; DNA: TGTGCCAGCAGCGTAGCGGGGGCTAGGAACTATGGCTACACCTTC
V: TRBV4-1; D: TRBD1; J: TRBJ2-7; size: NA; length: 14; CDR3: CASSHAGQDNEQYF; DNA: TGCGCCAGCAGCCACGCCGGACAGGACAATGAGCAGTACTTC
V: TRBV5-1; D: TRBD2; J: TRBJ2-3; size: few; length: 15; CDR3: CASSLARLAGDTQYF; DNA: TGCGCCAGCAGCTTGGCCAGACTAGCGGGAGATACGCAGTATTTT
V: TRBV7-9; D: TRBD1; J: TRBJ2-1; size: once; length: 17; CDR3: CASSPSSGTATYNEQFF; DNA: TGTGCCAGCAGCCCCTCCTCAGGGACAGCAACCTACAATGAGCAGTTCTTC
V: TRBV3-1; D: TRBD1; J: TRBJ1-2; size: few; length: 15; CDR3: CASRGGDRANYGYTF; DNA: TGTGCCAGCAGGGGAGGGGACAGAGCTAACTATGGCTACACCTTC
V: TRBV28; D: NA; J: TRBJ2-1; size: few; length: 16; CDR3: CASSWDPRGKYNEQFF; DNA: TGTGCCAGCAGTTGGGACCCAAGGGGAAAATACAATGAGCAGTTCTTC
V: TRBV11-2; D: NA; J: TRBJ2-1; size: NA; length: 12; CDR3: CASSLMALQQFF; DNA: TGTGCCAGCAGCTTAATGGCCCTTCAGCAGTTCTTC
V: TRBV5-1; D: TRBD2; J: TRBJ2-1; size: many; length: 18; CDR3: CASSLGLAETFSYNEQFF; DNA: TGCGCCAGCAGCTTGGGACTAGCGGAAACCTTTTCCTACAATGAGCAGTTCTTC
V: TRBV12-5; D: NA; J: TRBJ2-4; size: NA; length: 18; CDR3: CASALGGDRRTRGNIQYF; DNA: TGTGCTAGTGCCCTTGGGGGGGACAGAAGGACTAGGGGAAACATTCAGTACTTC
V: TRBV20-1; D: NA; J: TRBJ1-2; size: NA; length: 14; CDR3: CSASARVNLDGYTF; DNA: TGCAGTGCTAGCGCCAGGGTTAATTTAGATGGCTACACCTTC
V: TRBV5-1; D: NA; J: TRBJ2-3; size: few; length: 15; CDR3: CASSFTGGRTDTQYF; DNA: TGCGCCAGCAGCTTCACCGGAGGGCGCACAGATACGCAGTATTTT
V: TRBV9; D: NA; J: TRBJ2-1; size: NA; length: 16; CDR3: CASSPMWRENYNEQFF; DNA: TGTGCCAGCAGCCCCATGTGGCGGGAAAACTACAATGAGCAGTTCTTC
V: TRBV4-1; D: TRBD2; J: TRBJ2-1; size: NA; length: 19; CDR3: CASSPYQGPTSGAFNEQFF; DNA: TGCGCCAGCAGCCCATACCAGGGACCGACTAGCGGGGCCTTTAATGAGCAGTTCTTC
V: TRBV4-2; D: TRBD1; J: TRBJ1-5; size: few; length: 17; CDR3: CASSQEFRQGVNQPQHF; DNA: TGTGCCAGCAGCCAAGAGTTTCGGCAGGGGGTTAATCAGCCCCAGCATTTT
V: TRBV5-1; D: TRBD1; J: TRBJ1-1; size: NA; length: 17; CDR3: CASSFQTGRGGLTEAFF; DNA: TGCGCCAGCAGCTTCCAGACAGGGCGCGGGGGCCTCACTGAAGCTTTCTTT
V: TRBV20-1; D: NA; J: TRBJ1-5; size: NA; length: 15; CDR3: CSARFQVQGVEPQHF; DNA: TGCAGTGCTAGATTTCAGGTGCAGGGTGTAGAGCCCCAGCATTTT
V: TRBV11-1; D: NA; J: TRBJ2-4; size: many; length: 14; CDR3: CASSNGLAKNIQYF; DNA: TGTGCCAGCAGCAACGGGCTTGCCAAAAACATTCAGTACTTC
V: TRBV4-1; D: NA; J: TRBJ2-1; size: few; length: 16; CDR3: CASSQDIAQNYNEQFF; DNA: TGCGCCAGCAGCCAAGATATCGCCCAAAACTACAATGAGCAGTTCTTC
V: TRBV9; D: TRBD2; J: TRBJ2-5; size: NA; length: 14; CDR3: CASSPYGLAGEQYF; DNA: TGTGCCAGCAGCCCATACGGACTAGCGGGGGAGCAGTACTTC
V: TRBV5-1; D: NA; J: TRBJ2-2; size: NA; length: 15; CDR3: CASSLARTDTGELFF; DNA: TGCGCCAGCAGCTTGGCCAGGACAGACACCGGGGAGCTGTTTTTT
V: TRBV20-1; D: NA; J: TRBJ2-1; size: few; length: 12; CDR3: CSAQRTYNEQFF; DNA: TGCAGTGCTCAGCGGACGTACAATGAGCAGTTCTTC
V: TRBV29-1; D: NA; J: TRBJ2-3; size: many; length: 14; CDR3: CSAAMSSEADTQYF; DNA: TGCAGCGCGGCAATGTCTAGCGAGGCGGATACGCAGTATTTT
V: TRBV29-1; D: NA; J: TRBJ2-7; size: few; length: 12; CDR3: CSVEGGTYEQYF; DNA: TGCAGCGTTGAGGGGGGAACCTACGAGCAGTACTTC
V: TRBV6-6; D: NA; J: TRBJ1-1; size: NA; length: 14; CDR3: CASSYGNMNTEAFF; DNA: TGTGCCAGCAGTTACGGCAACATGAACACTGAAGCTTTCTTT
V: TRBV5-1; D: TRBD2; J: TRBJ2-7; size: NA; length: 18; CDR3: CASSSGLAGGSYGYEQYF; DNA: TGCGCCAGCAGCTCTGGACTAGCGGGGGGATCCTACGGCTACGAGCAGTACTTC
V: TRBV14; D: NA; J: TRBJ1-2; size: NA; length: 15; CDR3: CASSQGAGSAYGYTF; DNA: TGTGCCAGCAGCCAAGGAGCAGGCTCCGCGTATGGCTACACCTTC
V: TRBV27; D: TRBD2; J: TRBJ2-7; size: few; length: 16; CDR3: CASSLYPGGLSYEQYF; DNA: TGTGCCAGCAGTTTATACCCGGGAGGGCTTTCCTACGAGCAGTACTTC
V: TRBV27; D: NA; J: TRBJ1-2; size: few; length: 17; CDR3: CASSFADPRRGSYGYTF; DNA: TGTGCCAGCAGTTTTGCCGATCCGCGGAGGGGGTCCTATGGCTACACCTTC
V: TRBV25-1; D: NA; J: TRBJ2-3; size: NA; length: 14; CDR3: CASSEVFPTDTQYF; DNA: TGTGCCAGCAGTGAGGTTTTCCCCACAGATACGCAGTATTTT
V: TRBV20-1; D: TRBD2; J: TRBJ2-2; size: NA; length: 17; CDR3: CSARLAGAISLTGELFF; DNA: TGCAGTGCCAGACTAGCGGGGGCGATATCGTTGACCGGGGAGCTGTTTTTT
V: TRBV28; D: NA; J: TRBJ1-2; size: NA; length: 12; CDR3: CASITVNYGYTF; DNA: TGTGCCAGCATTACCGTGAACTATGGCTACACCTTC
V: TRBV5-1; D: NA; J: TRBJ2-3; size: few; length: 12; CDR3: CASSLDLRVQYF; DNA: TGCGCCAGCAGCTTGGACTTACGGGTACAGTATTTT
V: TRBV10-3; D: NA; J: TRBJ2-3; size: NA; length: 12; CDR3: CAISGLTDTQYF; DNA: TGTGCCATCAGTGGCCTCACAGATACGCAGTATTTT